This T cell receptor beta chain was captured in a study of blood T cells in healthy people across ages. Germline-derived CDR1 and CDR2 are ENHRY and SYGVKD. This CDR3 has 15 residues. Trimming removed 5 bases from V and 6 bases from J; junction bases left unmatched: 6. In this sample, this clonotype turned up a few times. The draw of peripheral blood yielded 8.5 to 10 milliliters from each donor. Isolation yielded PBMCs, at least 6.5 million per sample, in every case. The second PCR ran about 6 to 12 cycles with a sample-barcoded 5' primer and J-beta primers. From the 5' RACE reads, TCRdb called clonotypes with MiXCR, one entry per CDR3 protein. There are around 990,000 distinct CDR3 sequences in the sample; under 40% occur only once, and around 13% lies in the top ten.

This receptor was identified in a man aged 18-30 years in good health. The V and J genes are TRBV10-3 and TRBJ2-3; 12 positions agree with TRBD2. The source material was blood. DNA for the CDR3: TGTGCCATCAGTCCCAGAGGGACTAGCGGGGATACGCAGTATTTT. It codes for CAISPRGTSGDTQYF.